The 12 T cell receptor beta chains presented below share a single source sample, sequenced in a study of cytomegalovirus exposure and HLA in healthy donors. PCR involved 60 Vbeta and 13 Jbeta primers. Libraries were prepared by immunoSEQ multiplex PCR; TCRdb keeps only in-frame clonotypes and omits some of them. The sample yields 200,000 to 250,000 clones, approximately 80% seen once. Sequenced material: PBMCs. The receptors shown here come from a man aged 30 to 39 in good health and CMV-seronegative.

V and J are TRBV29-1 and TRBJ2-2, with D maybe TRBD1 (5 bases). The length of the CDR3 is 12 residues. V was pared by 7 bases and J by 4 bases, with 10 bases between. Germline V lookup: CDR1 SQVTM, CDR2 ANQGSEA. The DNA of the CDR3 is TGCAGCGGCAGGGTGGTCACCGGGGAGCTGTTTTTT. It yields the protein CSGRVVTGELFF.

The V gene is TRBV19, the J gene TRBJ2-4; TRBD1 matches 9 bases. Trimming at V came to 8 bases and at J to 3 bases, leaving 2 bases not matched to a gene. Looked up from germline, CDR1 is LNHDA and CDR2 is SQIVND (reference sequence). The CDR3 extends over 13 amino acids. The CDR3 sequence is CASGDRDKNIQYF. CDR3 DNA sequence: TGTGCCAGTGGGGACAGGGACAAAAACATTCAGTACTTC.

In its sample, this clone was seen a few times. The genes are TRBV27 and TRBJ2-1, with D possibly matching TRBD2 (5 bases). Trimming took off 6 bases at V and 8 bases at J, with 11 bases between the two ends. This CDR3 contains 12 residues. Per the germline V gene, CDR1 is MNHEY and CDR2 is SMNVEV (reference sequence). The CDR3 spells CASSSPGDEQFF. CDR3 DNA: TGTGCCAGCAGCTCCCCCGGGGATGAGCAGTTCTTC.

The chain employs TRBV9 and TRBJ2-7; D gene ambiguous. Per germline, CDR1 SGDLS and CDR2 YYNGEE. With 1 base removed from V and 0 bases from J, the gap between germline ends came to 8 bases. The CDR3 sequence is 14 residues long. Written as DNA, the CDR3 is TGTGCCAGCAGCGTAACGGTGAGCTCCTACGAGCAGTACTTC. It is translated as CASSVTVSSYEQYF.

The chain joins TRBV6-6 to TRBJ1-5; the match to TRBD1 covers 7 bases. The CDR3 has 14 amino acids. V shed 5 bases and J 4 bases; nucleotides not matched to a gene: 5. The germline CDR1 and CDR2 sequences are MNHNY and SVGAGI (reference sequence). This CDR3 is CASSLLDRNQPQHF. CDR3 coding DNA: TGTGCCAGCAGTCTCCTGGACAGGAATCAGCCCCAGCATTTT.

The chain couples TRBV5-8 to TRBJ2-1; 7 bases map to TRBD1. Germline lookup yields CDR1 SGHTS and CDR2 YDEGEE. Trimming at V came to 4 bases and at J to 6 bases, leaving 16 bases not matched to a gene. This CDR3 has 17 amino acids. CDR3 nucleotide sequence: TGTGCCAGCAGCCAGGGGGTAGGAAGGGGCAGAGGCAATGAGCAGTTCTTC. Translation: CASSQGVGRGRGNEQFF.

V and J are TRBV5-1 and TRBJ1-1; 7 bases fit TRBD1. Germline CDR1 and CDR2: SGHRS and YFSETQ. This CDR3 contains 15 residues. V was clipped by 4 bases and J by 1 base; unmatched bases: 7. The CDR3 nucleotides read TGCGCCAGCAGCAAACAGACAGGGCGGAACACTGAAGCTTTCTTT. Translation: CASSKQTGRNTEAFF.

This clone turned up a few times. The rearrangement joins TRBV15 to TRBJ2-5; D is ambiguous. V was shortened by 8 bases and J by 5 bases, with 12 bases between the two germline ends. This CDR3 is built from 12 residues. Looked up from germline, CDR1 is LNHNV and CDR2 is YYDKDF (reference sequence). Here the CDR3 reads CATALAMETQYF. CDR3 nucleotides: TGTGCCACCGCTCTGGCAATGGAGACCCAGTACTTC.

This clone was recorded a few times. Here the CDR3 reads CATSRDTTSGGYEQYF. CDR3 DNA: TGTGCCACCAGCAGAGATACGACTAGCGGGGGGTACGAGCAGTACTTC. The chain joins TRBV15 to TRBJ2-7; TRBD2 matches 13 bases. This CDR3 has 16 residues. V was clipped by 0 bases and J by 4 bases; unmatched bases: 3. Germline V gene data show CDR1 as LNHNV and CDR2 as YYDKDF (reference sequence).

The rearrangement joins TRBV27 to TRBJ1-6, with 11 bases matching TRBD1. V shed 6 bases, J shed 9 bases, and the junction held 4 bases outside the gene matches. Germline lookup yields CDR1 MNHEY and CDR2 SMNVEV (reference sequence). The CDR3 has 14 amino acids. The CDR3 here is CASRPGTGGSPLHF. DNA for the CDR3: TGTGCCAGCAGGCCCGGGACAGGGGGTTCACCCCTCCACTTT.

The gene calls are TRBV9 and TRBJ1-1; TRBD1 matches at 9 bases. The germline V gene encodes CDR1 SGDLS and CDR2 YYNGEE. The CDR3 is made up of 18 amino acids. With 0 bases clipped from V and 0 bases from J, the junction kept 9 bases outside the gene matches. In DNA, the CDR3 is TGTGCCAGCAGCGTAGTCCCGGGACAGGGCCCAATGAACACTGAAGCTTTCTTT. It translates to CASSVVPGQGPMNTEAFF.

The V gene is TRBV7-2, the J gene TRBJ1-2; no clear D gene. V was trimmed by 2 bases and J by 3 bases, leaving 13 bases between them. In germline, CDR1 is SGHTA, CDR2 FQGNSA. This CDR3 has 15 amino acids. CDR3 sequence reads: CASSLFGDSYYGYTF. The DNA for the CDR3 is TGTGCCAGCAGCTTATTCGGGGATAGTTACTATGGCTACACCTTC.